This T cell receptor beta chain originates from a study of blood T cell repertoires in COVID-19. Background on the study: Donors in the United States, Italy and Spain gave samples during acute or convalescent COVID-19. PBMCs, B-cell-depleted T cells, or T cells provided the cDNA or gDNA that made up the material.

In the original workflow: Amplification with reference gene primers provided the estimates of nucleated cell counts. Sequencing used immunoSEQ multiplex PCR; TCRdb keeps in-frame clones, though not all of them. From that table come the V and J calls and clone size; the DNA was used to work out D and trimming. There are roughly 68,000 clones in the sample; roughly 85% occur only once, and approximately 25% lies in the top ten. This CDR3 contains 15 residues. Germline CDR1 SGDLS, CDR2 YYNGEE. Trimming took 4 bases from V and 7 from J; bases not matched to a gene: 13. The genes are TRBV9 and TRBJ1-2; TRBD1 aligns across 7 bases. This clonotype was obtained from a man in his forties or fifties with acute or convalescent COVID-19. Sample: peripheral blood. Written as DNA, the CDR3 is TGTGCCAGCAGCCCCCGATCAGGGGGTTCAGGTGGCTACACCTTC. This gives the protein CASSPRSGGSGGYTF.